The rows below give T cell receptor beta chains drawn from one sample of a study of blood T cell repertoires in COVID-19. This table comes from immunoSEQ multiplex PCR, and its TCRdb copy is limited to in-frame clones, with some not included. The sample has fewer than 80,000 clones; roughly nine tenths are singletons. The specimen was peripheral blood. Receptors were obtained from an elderly woman with active or convalescent COVID-19. CDR3s include the opening cysteine and the closing phenylalanine or tryptophan. A D gene is named only where the DNA matches it firmly.

D gene	V gene	J gene	CDR3 protein
TRBD1	TRBV14	TRBJ2-7	CASSQGTGTYEQYF
TRBD2	TRBV6-5	TRBJ2-3	CASSSPSGGTDTQYF
-	TRBV28	TRBJ1-2	CASIPGGYYGYTF
TRBD1	TRBV19	TRBJ1-5	CASSPEGARGNQPQHF
TRBD1	TRBV2	TRBJ2-2	CASRAGQAITGELFF
TRBD1	TRBV28	TRBJ1-2	CASSLFVGQGQNYGYTF
-	TRBV5-1	TRBJ2-7	CASKRTDSSYEQYF
-	TRBV3-1/TRBV3-2	TRBJ1-1	CASSLSTTGSTEAFF
-	TRBV28	TRBJ1-5	CASSPEAGADNQPQHF
TRBD2	TRBV7-9	TRBJ2-7	CASSSLAGVSYEQYF
TRBD1	TRBV27	TRBJ1-6	CASSLGTAYNSPLHF
-	TRBV6-5	TRBJ2-7	CASRPPLSSYEQYF
TRBD1	TRBV28	TRBJ2-7	CASSPLGQGVREYF
-	TRBV7-2	TRBJ1-2	CASSRSGFGYTF
TRBD1	TRBV5-1	TRBJ1-1	CASSLGTGITEAFF
TRBD1	TRBV18	TRBJ1-3	CASSNDRAMGGNTIYF
-	TRBV28	TRBJ2-7	CASRPPQGNEQYF
-	TRBV6-1	TRBJ2-6	CASSEALQTGANVLTF